This TCR beta chain was sequenced for a study of T cell responses to AZD1222 COVID-19 vaccine. The data were produced by immunoSEQ multiplex PCR, yet TCRdb's version contains in-frame clones alone and is incomplete. The sample has around 54,000 clones; 86% are singletons. With respect to this clone: Its antigen is still unknown.

Study-wide points: Researchers took repertoire samples only after the peak T cell response had come.

Germline assignment: CDR1 MNHEY and CDR2 SVGAGI. V was clipped by 6 bases and J by 4 bases; unmatched bases: 4. The CDR3 contains 13 residues. The specimen comprised peripheral blood, sampled 28 days after the second AZD1222 dose. This chain links TRBV6-5 with TRBJ1-1, with TRBD1 matching 8 bases. The clonotype was recovered from an adult who received the AZD1222 COVID-19 vaccine. The DNA for the CDR3 is TGTGCCAGCAGCACAACAGGGGGCACTGAAGCTTTCTTT. It codes for CASSTTGGTEAFF.